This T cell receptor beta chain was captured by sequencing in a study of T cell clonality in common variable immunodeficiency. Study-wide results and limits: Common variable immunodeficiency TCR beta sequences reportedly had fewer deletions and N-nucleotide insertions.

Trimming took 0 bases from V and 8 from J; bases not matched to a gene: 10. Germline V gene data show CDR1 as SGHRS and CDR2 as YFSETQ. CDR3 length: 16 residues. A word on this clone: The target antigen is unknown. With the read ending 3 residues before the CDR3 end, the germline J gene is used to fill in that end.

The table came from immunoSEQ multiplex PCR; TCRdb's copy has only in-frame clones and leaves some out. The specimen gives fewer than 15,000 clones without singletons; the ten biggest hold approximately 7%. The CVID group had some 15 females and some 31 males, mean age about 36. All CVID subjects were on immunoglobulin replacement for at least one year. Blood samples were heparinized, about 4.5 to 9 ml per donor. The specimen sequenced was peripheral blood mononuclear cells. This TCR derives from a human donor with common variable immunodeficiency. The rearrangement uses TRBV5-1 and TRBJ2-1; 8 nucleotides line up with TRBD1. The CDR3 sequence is CASSLAGQVAGDEQFF. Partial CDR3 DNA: TGCGCCAGCAGCTTGGCGGGACAGGTGGCAGGGGATGAG.